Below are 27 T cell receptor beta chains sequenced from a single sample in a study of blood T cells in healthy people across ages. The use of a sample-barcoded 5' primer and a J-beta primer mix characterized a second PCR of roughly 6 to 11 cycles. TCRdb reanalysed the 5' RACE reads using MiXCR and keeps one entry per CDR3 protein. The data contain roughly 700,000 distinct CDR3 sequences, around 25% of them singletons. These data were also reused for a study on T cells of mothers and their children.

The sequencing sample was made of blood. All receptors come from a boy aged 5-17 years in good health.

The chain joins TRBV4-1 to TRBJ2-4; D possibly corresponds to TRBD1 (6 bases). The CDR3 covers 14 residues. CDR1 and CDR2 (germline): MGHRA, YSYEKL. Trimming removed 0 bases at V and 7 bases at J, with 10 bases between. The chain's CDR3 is CASSQDDDRNIQYF. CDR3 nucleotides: TGCGCCAGCAGCCAAGATGATGACAGGAACATTCAGTACTTC.

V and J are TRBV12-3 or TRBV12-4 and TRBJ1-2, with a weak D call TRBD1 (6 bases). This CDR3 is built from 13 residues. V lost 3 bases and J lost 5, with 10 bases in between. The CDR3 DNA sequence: TGTGCCAGCAGTTTTAGGACAGATTATGGCTACACCTTC. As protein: CASSFRTDYGYTF.

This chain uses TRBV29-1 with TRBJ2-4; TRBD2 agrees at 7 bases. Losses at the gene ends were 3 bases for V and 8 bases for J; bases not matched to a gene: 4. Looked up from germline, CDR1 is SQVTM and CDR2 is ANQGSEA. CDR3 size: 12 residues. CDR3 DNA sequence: TGCAGCGTTGATGCGGGAGATGACATTCAGTACTTC. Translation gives CSVDAGDDIQYF.

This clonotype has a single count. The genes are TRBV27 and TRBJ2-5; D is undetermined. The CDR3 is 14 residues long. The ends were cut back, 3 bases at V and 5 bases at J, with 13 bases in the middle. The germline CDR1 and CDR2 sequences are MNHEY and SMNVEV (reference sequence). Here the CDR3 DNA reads TGTGCCAGCAGTTTGTCAGTGGAGAGGGAGACCCAGTACTTC. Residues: CASSLSVERETQYF.

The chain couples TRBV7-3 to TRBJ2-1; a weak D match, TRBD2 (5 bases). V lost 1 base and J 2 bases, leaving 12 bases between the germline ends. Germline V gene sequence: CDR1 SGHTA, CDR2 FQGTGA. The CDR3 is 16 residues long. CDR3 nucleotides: TGTGCCAGCAGCTTAAGAGGAGCGGCCACCTACAATGAGCAGTTCTTC. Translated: CASSLRGAATYNEQFF.

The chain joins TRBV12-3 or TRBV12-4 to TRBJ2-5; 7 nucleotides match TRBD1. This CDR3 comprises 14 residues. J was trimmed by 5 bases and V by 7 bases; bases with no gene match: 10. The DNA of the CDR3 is TGTGCCAGCACCCACAGGGGAGATTGGGAGACCCAGTACTTC. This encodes CASTHRGDWETQYF.

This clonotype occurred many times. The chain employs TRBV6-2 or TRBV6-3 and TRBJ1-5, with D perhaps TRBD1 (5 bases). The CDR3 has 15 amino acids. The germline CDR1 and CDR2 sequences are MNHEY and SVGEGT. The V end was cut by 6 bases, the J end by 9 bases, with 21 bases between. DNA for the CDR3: TGTGCCAGCAGGAAAGCCGGGACGGGTAATTGGCCCCAGCATTTT. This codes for CASRKAGTGNWPQHF.

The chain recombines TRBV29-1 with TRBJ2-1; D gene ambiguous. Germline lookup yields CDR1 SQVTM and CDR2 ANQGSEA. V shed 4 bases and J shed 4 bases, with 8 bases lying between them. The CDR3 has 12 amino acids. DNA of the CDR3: TGCAGCGTTGTTGCAGCTTACAATGAGCAGTTCTTC. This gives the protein CSVVAAYNEQFF.

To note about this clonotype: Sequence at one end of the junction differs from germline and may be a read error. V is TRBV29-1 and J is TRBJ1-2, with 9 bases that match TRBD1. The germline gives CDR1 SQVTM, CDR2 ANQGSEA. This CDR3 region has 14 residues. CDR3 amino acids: CSADRGYPNYGYTF. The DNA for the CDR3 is TGCAGCGCGGACAGGGGTTACCCTAACTATGGTTACACCTTC.

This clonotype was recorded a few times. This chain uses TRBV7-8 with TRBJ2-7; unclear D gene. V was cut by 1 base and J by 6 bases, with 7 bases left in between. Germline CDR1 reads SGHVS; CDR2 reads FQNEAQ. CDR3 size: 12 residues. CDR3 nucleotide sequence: TGTGCCAGCAGCTTAGACTGGTCCGAGCAGTACTTC. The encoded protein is CASSLDWSEQYF.

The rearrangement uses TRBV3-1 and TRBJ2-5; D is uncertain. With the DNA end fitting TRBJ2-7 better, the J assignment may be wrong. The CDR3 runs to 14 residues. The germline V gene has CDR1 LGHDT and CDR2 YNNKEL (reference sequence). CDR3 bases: TGTGCCAGCAGCCAAGGAGAGGCCCCCTACGAGCAGTACTTC. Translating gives CASSQGEAPYEQYF.

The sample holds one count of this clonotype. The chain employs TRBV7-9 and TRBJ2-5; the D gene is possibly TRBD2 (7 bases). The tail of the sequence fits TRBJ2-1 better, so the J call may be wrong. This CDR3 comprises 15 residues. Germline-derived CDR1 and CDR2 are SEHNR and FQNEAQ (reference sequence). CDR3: CASSLVQGGGTEQFF. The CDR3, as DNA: TGTGCCAGCAGCTTAGTGCAAGGGGGGGGGACTGAGCAGTTCTTC.

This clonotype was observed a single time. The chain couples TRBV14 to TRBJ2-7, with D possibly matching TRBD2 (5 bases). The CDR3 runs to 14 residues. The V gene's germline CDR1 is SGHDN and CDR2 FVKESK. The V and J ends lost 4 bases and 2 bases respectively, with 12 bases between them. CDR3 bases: TGTGCCAGCAGCCGAGCGGACGGACCCTACGAGCAGTACTTC. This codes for CASSRADGPYEQYF.

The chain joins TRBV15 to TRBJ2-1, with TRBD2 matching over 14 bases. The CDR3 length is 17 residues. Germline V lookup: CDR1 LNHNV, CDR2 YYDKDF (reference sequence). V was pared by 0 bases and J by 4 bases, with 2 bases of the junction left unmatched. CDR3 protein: CATSRDRTSGGYNEQFF. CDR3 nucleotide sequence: TGTGCCACCAGCAGAGATCGGACTAGCGGGGGGTACAATGAGCAGTTCTTC. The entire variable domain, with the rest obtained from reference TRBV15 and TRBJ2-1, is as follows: DAMVIQNPRYQVTQFGKPVTLSCSQTLNHNVMYWYQQKSSQAPKLLFHYYDKDFNNEADTPDNFQSRRPNTSFCFLDIRSPGLGDTAMYLCATSRDRTSGGYNEQFFGPGTRLTVL.

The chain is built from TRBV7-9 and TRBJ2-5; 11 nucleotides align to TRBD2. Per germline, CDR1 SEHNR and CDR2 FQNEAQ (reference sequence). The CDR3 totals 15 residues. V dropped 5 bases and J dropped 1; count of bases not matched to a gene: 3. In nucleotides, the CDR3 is TGTGCCAGCAGCAGTACTAGCGGGGGCCAAGAGACCCAGTACTTC. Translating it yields CASSSTSGGQETQYF.

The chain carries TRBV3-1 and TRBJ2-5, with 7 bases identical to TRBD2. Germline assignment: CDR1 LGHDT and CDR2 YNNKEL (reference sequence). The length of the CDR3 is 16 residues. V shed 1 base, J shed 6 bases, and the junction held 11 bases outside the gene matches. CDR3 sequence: CASSQVGGRDGKTQYF. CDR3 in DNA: TGTGCCAGCAGCCAAGTTGGAGGGAGGGACGGTAAGACCCAGTACTTC.

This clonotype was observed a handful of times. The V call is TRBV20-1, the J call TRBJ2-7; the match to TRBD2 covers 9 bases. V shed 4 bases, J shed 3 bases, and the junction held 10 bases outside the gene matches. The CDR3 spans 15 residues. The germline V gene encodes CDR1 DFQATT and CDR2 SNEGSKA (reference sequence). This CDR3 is CSAKLLSGGVYEQYF. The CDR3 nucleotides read TGCAGTGCTAAATTGCTTAGCGGGGGAGTCTACGAGCAGTACTTC.

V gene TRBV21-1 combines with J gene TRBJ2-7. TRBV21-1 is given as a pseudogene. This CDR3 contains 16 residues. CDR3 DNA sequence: TGTGCCAGCAGCAAAGGAGAAACCGTACCTCGCTACGAGCAGTACTTC. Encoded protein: CASSKGETVPRYEQYF.

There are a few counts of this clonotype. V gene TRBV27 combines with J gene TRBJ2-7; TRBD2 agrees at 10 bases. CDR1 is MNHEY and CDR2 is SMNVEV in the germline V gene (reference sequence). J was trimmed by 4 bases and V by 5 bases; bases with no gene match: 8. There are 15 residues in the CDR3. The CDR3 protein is CASSRGAGGFYEQYF. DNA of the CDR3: TGTGCCAGCAGTCGTGGAGCGGGAGGGTTTTACGAGCAGTACTTC.

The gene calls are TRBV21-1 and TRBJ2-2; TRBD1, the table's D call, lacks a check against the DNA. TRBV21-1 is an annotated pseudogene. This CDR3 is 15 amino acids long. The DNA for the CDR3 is TGTGCCAGCAGCAAAGGTCCCAGGAGGGGCGGGGAGCTGTTTTTT. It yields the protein CASSKGPRRGGELFF.

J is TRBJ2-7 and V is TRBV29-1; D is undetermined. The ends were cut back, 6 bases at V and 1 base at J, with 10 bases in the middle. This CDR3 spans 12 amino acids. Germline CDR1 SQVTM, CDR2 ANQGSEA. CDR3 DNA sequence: TGCAGCGTCAGGACGGAATCCTACGAGCAGTACTTC. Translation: CSVRTESYEQYF.

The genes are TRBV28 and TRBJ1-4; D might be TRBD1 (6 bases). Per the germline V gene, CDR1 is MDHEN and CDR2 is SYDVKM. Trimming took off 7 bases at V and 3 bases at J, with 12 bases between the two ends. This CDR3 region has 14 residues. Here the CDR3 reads CASNTDRSNEKLFF. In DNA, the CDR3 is TGTGCCAGCAACACGGACAGATCTAATGAAAAACTGTTTTTT.

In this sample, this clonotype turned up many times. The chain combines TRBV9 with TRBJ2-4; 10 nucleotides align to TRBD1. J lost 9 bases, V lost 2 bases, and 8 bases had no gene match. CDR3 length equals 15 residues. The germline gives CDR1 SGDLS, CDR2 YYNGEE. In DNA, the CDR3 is TGTGCCAGCAGCGTCGGACAGGGGGACAGAGGCATTCAGTACTTC. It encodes CASSVGQGDRGIQYF.

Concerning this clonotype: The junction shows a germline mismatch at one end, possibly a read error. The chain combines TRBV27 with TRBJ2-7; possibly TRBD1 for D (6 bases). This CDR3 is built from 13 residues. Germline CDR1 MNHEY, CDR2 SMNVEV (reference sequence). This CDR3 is CANSLSGAYEQYF. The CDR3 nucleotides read TGTGCCAACAGTTTATCAGGGGCCTACGAGCAGTACTTC.

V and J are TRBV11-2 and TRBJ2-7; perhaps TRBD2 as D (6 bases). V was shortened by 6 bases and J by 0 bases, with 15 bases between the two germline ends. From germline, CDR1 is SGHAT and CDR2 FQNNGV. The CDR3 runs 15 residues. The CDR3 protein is CASSMEPGASYEQYF. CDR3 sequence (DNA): TGTGCCAGCAGTATGGAACCGGGAGCCTCCTACGAGCAGTACTTC.

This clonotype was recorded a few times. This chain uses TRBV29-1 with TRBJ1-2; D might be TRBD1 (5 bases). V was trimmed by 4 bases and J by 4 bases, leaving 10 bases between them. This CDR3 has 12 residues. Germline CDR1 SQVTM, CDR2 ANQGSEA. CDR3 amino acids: CSVGDGSYGYTF. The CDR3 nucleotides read TGCAGCGTTGGGGACGGAAGCTATGGCTACACCTTC.

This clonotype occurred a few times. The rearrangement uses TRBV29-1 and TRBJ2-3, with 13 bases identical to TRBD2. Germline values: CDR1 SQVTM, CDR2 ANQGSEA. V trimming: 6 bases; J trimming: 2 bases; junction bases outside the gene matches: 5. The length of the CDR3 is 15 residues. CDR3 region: CSVGTSGAITDTQYF. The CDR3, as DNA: TGCAGCGTGGGGACTAGCGGGGCCATCACAGATACGCAGTATTTT.